The 15 T cell receptor beta chains listed next were all sequenced from one sample in a study of post-analysis software for immune sequencing data. Broader study findings: Four to six TRBV segments were more frequent in patients than controls; TRBV5-6, TRBV5-1 and TRBV20-1 belonged to this group.

Incorporated into the TCR beta cDNA libraries were unique molecular identifiers, which served to reduce PCR and sequencing biases. Via MiXCR, TCRdb re-called the PCR reads, giving one row per CDR3 protein. The sample holds 750,000 to 950,000 distinct CDR3 sequences, approximately 57% seen once. Their specific antigens are unknown. Input material: blood. These receptors were taken from a girl between 10 and 17 years old with multiple sclerosis.

The CDR3 nucleotides are TGTGCCAGCAGCTTGGCCTCGACTAGACCTAATGAGCAGTTCTTC. It encodes CASSLASTRPNEQFF. This chain joins TRBV5-4 and TRBJ2-1, with a possible D match to TRBD2 (6 bases). V lost 0 bases, J lost 7 bases, and 14 bases lay in between. The germline V gene encodes CDR1 SGHNT and CDR2 YYREEE (reference sequence). The CDR3 covers 15 residues.

This clonotype was detected a few times. This sequence joins TRBV29-1 and TRBJ1-1; TRBD1 might be the D (6 bases). Trimming shortened V by 4 bases and J by 4 bases, and 10 bases separated the two germline ends. Germline assignment: CDR1 SQVTM and CDR2 ANQGSEA. This CDR3 spans 12 amino acids. The CDR3 sequence is CSVGSGATEAFF. CDR3 sequence (DNA): TGCAGCGTTGGTTCGGGGGCCACTGAAGCTTTCTTT.

The rearrangement joins TRBV7-9 to TRBJ2-3, with unresolved D. Germline values: CDR1 SEHNR, CDR2 FQNEAQ (reference sequence). Trimming stripped 3 bases from V and 0 bases from J, with 10 bases between. This CDR3 has 15 residues. The CDR3 DNA sequence: TGTGCCAGCAGCTTTAAGGATTCTAGCACAGATACGCAGTATTTT. Its translation is CASSFKDSSTDTQYF.

The rearrangement links TRBV28 to TRBJ2-7; 13 bases are a match to TRBD2. After removal of 3 bases from V and 9 bases from J, the junction contained 8 bases not matched to a gene. This CDR3 contains 15 residues. CDR1 MDHEN and CDR2 SYDVKM come from the germline V gene. In DNA, the CDR3 is TGTGCCAGCAGTTTGGGGGGACTAGCGGGACTCCGGCAGTACTTC. It encodes CASSLGGLAGLRQYF. Together with reference TRBV28 and TRBJ2-7, the CDR3 gives the full variable domain: DVKVTQSSRYLVKRTGEKVFLECVQDMDHENMFWYRQDPGLGLRLIYFSYDVKMKEKGDIPEGYSVSREKKERFSLILESASTNQTSMYLCASSLGGLAGLRQYFGPGTRLTVT.

The CDR3 DNA reads as TGCAGTGCTCCCCTGGTCCAGCGGGAGCAAGAGACCCAGTACTTC. Translation: CSAPLVQREQETQYF. V usage is TRBV20-1 and J usage is TRBJ2-5; TRBD2 matches 8 bases. In germline, CDR1 is DFQATT, CDR2 SNEGSKA (reference sequence). CDR3 size: 15 residues. V was pared by 5 bases and J by 2 bases, with 10 bases of the junction left unmatched.

The chain has TRBV5-6 and TRBJ2-5; no reliable D call. In germline, CDR1 is SGHDT, CDR2 YYEEEE. The CDR3 runs to 13 residues. The V and J ends lost 5 bases and 1 base respectively, with 9 bases between them. In DNA form, the CDR3 reads TGTGCCAGCAGTAGATGTTTCCAAGAGACCCAGTACTTC. This translates into CASSRCFQETQYF.

The rearrangement links TRBV14 to TRBJ2-1, with 8 bases that match TRBD1. V was pared by 6 bases and J by 2 bases, with 12 bases of the junction left unmatched. The CDR3 consists of 17 residues. Germline assignment: CDR1 SGHDN and CDR2 FVKESK. In DNA form, the CDR3 reads TGTGCCAGCAGTCCCCTTCCCGGGACAGGTACCTACAATGAGCAGTTCTTC. It encodes CASSPLPGTGTYNEQFF.

The rearrangement joins TRBV3-1 to TRBJ2-1, with 7 bases identical to TRBD2. V shed 1 base and J 1 base; nucleotides not matched to a gene: 7. Per germline, CDR1 LGHDT and CDR2 YNNKEL (reference sequence). This CDR3 comprises 17 residues. CDR3 residues: CASSQAGWGGSYNEQFF. For the CDR3, the DNA is TGTGCCAGCAGCCAAGCGGGGTGGGGGGGGTCCTACAATGAGCAGTTCTTC.

The chain joins TRBV7-3 to TRBJ2-6; D not resolved. Germline lookup yields CDR1 SGHTA and CDR2 FQGTGA. The CDR3 length is 17 residues. Trimming pared 3 bases from V and 0 bases from J, leaving 12 bases between. The CDR3 reads CASSFREKGSGANVLTF. The CDR3 coding sequence is TGTGCCAGCAGCTTTAGGGAAAAAGGCTCTGGGGCCAACGTCCTGACTTTC. Full variable domain (remainder filled in from reference TRBV7-3 and TRBJ2-6): GAGVSQTPSNKVTEKGKYVELRCDPISGHTALYWYRQSLGQGPEFLIYFQGTGAADDSGLPNDRFFAVRPEGSVSTLKIQRTERGDSAVYLCASSFREKGSGANVLTFGAGSRLTVL.

The chain employs TRBV12-3 or TRBV12-4 and TRBJ1-4; D ambiguous. This CDR3 is 13 amino acids long. Trimming left V 7 bases short and J 7 bases short, with 13 bases between. The CDR3 sequence: CASTPPNGEKLFF. For the CDR3, the DNA is TGTGCCAGCACCCCCCCAAACGGTGAAAAACTGTTTTTT.

This clonotype was observed a few times. This chain links TRBV27 with TRBJ2-1, with a possible D match to TRBD1 (6 bases). The CDR3 runs 15 residues. From germline, CDR1 is MNHEY and CDR2 SMNVEV (reference sequence). Deletions cut 7 bases from V and 3 bases from J, with 16 bases between. CDR3 bases: TGTGCCAGCACCTCGGGGCAGGGGCTCTACAATGAGCAGTTCTTC. Translation gives CASTSGQGLYNEQFF.

This chain links TRBV12-3 or TRBV12-4 with TRBJ2-1; 16 positions match TRBD2. V was clipped by 5 bases and J by 7 bases; unmatched bases: 8. The CDR3 consists of 17 residues. Here the CDR3 DNA reads TGTGCCAGCAGTCCGGGACTAGCGGGAGGGCGACCAAATGAGCAGTTCTTC. Translation gives CASSPGLAGGRPNEQFF.

CDR3 DNA: TGTGCCAGCAGTGAACCCGGGACAGGGGGCTATGGCTACACCTTC. This codes for CASSEPGTGGYGYTF. The V call is TRBV2, the J call TRBJ1-2, with 11 positions matching TRBD1. J was trimmed by 4 bases and V by 2 bases; bases with no gene match: 3. The CDR3 is 15 amino acids. Per the germline V gene, CDR1 is SNHLY and CDR2 is FYNNEI. Full variable domain (outside the CDR3, taken from reference TRBV2 and TRBJ1-2): EPEVTQTPSHQVTQMGQEVILRCVPISNHLYFYWYRQILGQKVEFLVSFYNNEISEKSEIFDDQFSVERPDGSNFTLKIRSTKLEDSAMYFCASSEPGTGGYGYTFGSGTRLTVV.

The V and J genes are TRBV7-9 and TRBJ2-1, with 9 positions matching TRBD2. Germline V CDR1 and CDR2: SEHNR, FQNEAQ (reference sequence). The CDR3 has 15 amino acids. V lost 4 bases to trimming and J lost 5 bases; unmatched junction nucleotides: 6. In nucleotides, the CDR3 is TGTGCCAGCAGCTCCGAGCGGGGGGCGCACAATGAGCAGTTCTTC. Translation: CASSSERGAHNEQFF.

The V call is TRBV10-3, the J call TRBJ1-2, with D uncertain. The CDR3 contains 12 residues. The V end was cut by 8 bases, the J end by 6 bases, with 13 bases between. Germline CDR1 and CDR2: ENHRY and SYGVKD. For the CDR3, the DNA is TGTGCCATCCAGCGGGGTTCCGATGGCTACACCTTC. It encodes CAIQRGSDGYTF.